This T cell receptor (beta chain) was identified during a study of blood T cell repertoires in COVID-19. Study as a whole: The study drew acute and convalescent COVID-19 samples from the United States, Italy and Spain.

With V trimmed by 5 bases and J by 4 bases, 3 bases remained unmatched. The CDR3 loop spans 13 amino acids. Germline assignment: CDR1 SEHNR and CDR2 FQNEAQ (reference sequence). TCRdb's copy holds only in-frame clones and misses some; the assay was immunoSEQ multiplex PCR. Here the sample spans approximately 210,000 clones, around 81% being singletons. This clone was picked up a small number of times. The rearrangement joins TRBV7-9 to TRBJ1-2; 8 nucleotides match TRBD1. What was sequenced was PBMCs or T cells enriched from blood (not recorded which). The source of this sequence is a woman aged 45-65 years with acute COVID-19. The CDR3 region is CASSQTGAYGYTF. CDR3 nucleotides: TGTGCCAGCAGCCAGACAGGGGCCTATGGCTACACCTTC.